The 16 T cell receptor beta chains below come from one sample, sequenced in a study of OX40 agonist ivuxolimab in advanced cancers. Measured with immunoSEQ multiplex PCR; TCRdb has only the in-frame clones, and not every one. The sample yields about 90,000 clones, just under 90% seen once. The material sequenced was CD4+ or CD8+ T cells sorted from blood, taken in a trial of the OX40 agonist ivuxolimab. These receptors were obtained from an adult with an advanced solid tumor such as melanoma, head and neck, liver or kidney cancer.

DNA for the CDR3: TGTGCCAGCACCGGCGGACTAGCGGGATTGGGAGAGCAGTACTTC. Protein product: CASTGGLAGLGEQYF. The rearrangement links TRBV28 to TRBJ2-7, with 12 bases aligning to TRBD2. Germline CDR1 and CDR2: MDHEN and SYDVKM. Germline trimming cut 7 bases from V and 7 bases from J; bases unmatched to any gene: 11. The CDR3 runs 15 residues.

The chain has TRBV12-5 and TRBJ2-7; perhaps TRBD2 as D (6 bases). Trimming cost V 0 bases and J 0 bases, with 21 bases left between them. Germline V gives CDR1 LGHNT, CDR2 FRNRAP. This CDR3 has 19 amino acids. CDR3 bases: TGTGCTAGTGGTTTGGTACTGAGGGCACCAACCGGGAGCTCCTACGAGCAGTACTTC. Translation: CASGLVLRAPTGSSYEQYF.

CDR3 DNA sequence: TGTGCCAGCAGCCCCGGAGCCCCTCTGGGGGAGCTGTTTTTT. It specifies CASSPGAPLGELFF. The chain couples TRBV6-5 to TRBJ2-2; D gene uncertain. The CDR3 loop spans 14 amino acids. The V gene lost 6 bases and the J gene lost 8 bases, with 16 bases spanning the gap. Germline V gives CDR1 MNHEY, CDR2 SVGAGI.

The chain employs TRBV19 and TRBJ2-7; D gene ambiguous. V lost 3 bases, J lost 3 bases, and 12 bases lay in between. Per germline, CDR1 LNHDA and CDR2 SQIVND (reference sequence). CDR3 length: 14 residues. The CDR3 DNA reads as TGTGCCAGTAGTATCCACTCACCAGTCTACGAGCAGTACTTC. Translation: CASSIHSPVYEQYF.

As concerns this clone: At the DNA level, this CDR3 is encoded by other sequences in the same sample as well. The chain joins TRBV27 to TRBJ2-7; TRBD2 is a possible D gene (6 bases). There are 13 residues in the CDR3. Per germline, CDR1 MNHEY and CDR2 SMNVEV (reference sequence). The V end lost 6 bases, the J end lost 2 bases, and 11 bases lay between the germline ends. CDR3 nucleotides: TGTGCCAGCAGCCCCGGGACTGCCTACGAGCAGTACTTC. It translates to CASSPGTAYEQYF.

V is TRBV4-1 and J is TRBJ1-2; D may be TRBD1 (6 bases). The length of the CDR3 is 14 residues. Trimming took off 4 bases at V and 1 base at J, with 10 bases between the two ends. Germline lookup yields CDR1 MGHRA and CDR2 YSYEKL. The CDR3 nucleotides are TGCGCCAGCAGCCCCAGCAGGGGTAACTATGGCTACACCTTC. Protein sequence: CASSPSRGNYGYTF.

This sequence joins TRBV15 and TRBJ2-2; the match to TRBD1 covers 9 bases. V was clipped by 8 bases and J by 4 bases; unmatched bases: 14. This CDR3 contains 17 residues. The germline V gene encodes CDR1 LNHNV and CDR2 YYDKDF (reference sequence). This CDR3 is CATRRDRDPAGTGELFF. The CDR3, as DNA: TGTGCCACCCGTAGGGACAGGGATCCGGCGGGCACCGGGGAGCTGTTTTTT.

This chain connects TRBV7-9 to TRBJ2-2; no definite D call. CDR1 and CDR2 (germline): SEHNR, FQNEAQ (reference sequence). The CDR3 consists of 13 residues. The V and J ends lost 5 bases and 2 bases respectively, with 6 bases between them. The CDR3 is CASSRENTGELFF. For the CDR3, the DNA is TGTGCCAGCAGCCGCGAAAACACCGGGGAGCTGTTTTTT.

This chain uses TRBV6-5 with TRBJ2-1; 12 positions match TRBD2. CDR3 size: 12 residues. The junction had 6 bases not matched to a gene; V was cut back by 6 bases and J by 15 bases. Germline lookup yields CDR1 MNHEY and CDR2 SVGAGI. CDR3 residues: CASSSGLAGWFF. The CDR3 DNA reads as TGTGCCAGCAGCTCAGGACTAGCGGGATGGTTCTTC.

This chain connects TRBV5-1 to TRBJ2-7; D remains ambiguous. The CDR3 totals 14 residues. Between the trimmed V and J ends, which lost 0 bases and 5 bases, there was a span of 12 bases. Germline values: CDR1 SGHRS, CDR2 YFSETQ. The CDR3, as DNA: TGCGCCAGCAGCTTGGACCGGCTTGCAGACGAGCAGTACTTC. Translation gives CASSLDRLADEQYF.

The chain links TRBV19 to TRBJ2-1; 8 bases match TRBD1. CDR3 size: 15 residues. Looked up from germline, CDR1 is LNHDA and CDR2 is SQIVND (reference sequence). The J segment lost 0 bases and the V segment lost 6 bases, leaving 4 bases of the junction unmatched. CDR3 coding DNA: TGTGCCAGTAGGGGGGACAGGAGCTCCTACAATGAGCAGTTCTTC. As protein: CASRGDRSSYNEQFF.

The rearrangement joins TRBV6-5 to TRBJ1-5; D is ambiguous. V was pared by 0 bases and J by 5 bases, with 5 bases between. The CDR3 extends over 13 amino acids. Germline loops: CDR1 MNHEY, CDR2 SVGAGI. The CDR3: CASSYSTYQPQHF. The CDR3 nucleotides read TGTGCCAGCAGTTACTCTACTTATCAGCCCCAGCATTTT.

The genes are TRBV10-1 and TRBJ2-7; tentatively, D is TRBD1 (6 bases). The germline V gene encodes CDR1 WNHNN and CDR2 SYGVQD (reference sequence). Trimming left V 2 bases short and J 2 bases short, with 13 bases between. The CDR3 runs 15 residues. The CDR3 sequence: CASSEVGAGPYEQYF. CDR3 DNA: TGCGCCAGCAGTGAGGTGGGGGCAGGCCCCTACGAGCAGTACTTC.

The V gene is TRBV6-5, the J gene TRBJ1-2; the D gene is possibly TRBD1 (6 bases). The germline V gene has CDR1 MNHEY and CDR2 SVGAGI. This CDR3 has 15 residues. V was shortened by 0 bases and J by 8 bases, with 16 bases between the two germline ends. The chain's CDR3 is CASSYSLSGAGGYTF. CDR3 nucleotides: TGTGCCAGCAGTTACTCGTTGTCAGGGGCGGGAGGCTACACCTTC.

The chain recombines TRBV6-5 with TRBJ2-7, with TRBD1 matching 9 bases. CDR1 MNHEY and CDR2 SVGAGI come from the germline V gene. J was trimmed by 3 bases and V by 2 bases; bases with no gene match: 5. The CDR3 runs to 15 residues. In nucleotides, the CDR3 is TGTGCCAGCAGTTACCAGGGGACAGGGCGCTACGAGCAGTACTTC. It specifies CASSYQGTGRYEQYF.

The rearrangement joins TRBV18 to TRBJ2-5; D call uncertain. The CDR3 loop spans 12 amino acids. Trimming removed 5 bases at V and 2 bases at J, with 6 bases between. From germline, CDR1 is KGHSH and CDR2 LQKENI. The CDR3 reads CASSLQQETQYF. CDR3 DNA sequence: TGTGCCAGCTCATTACAGCAAGAGACCCAGTACTTC.